The 30 T cell receptor beta chains below come from one sample, sequenced in a study of blood T cell repertoires in COVID-19. TCRdb keeps only in-frame clones here, not all; method: immunoSEQ multiplex PCR. The sample contains 250,000 to 300,000 clones, approximately 86% of which appear only once. The sequenced sample consisted of peripheral blood. All receptors come from a man aged 18 to 29 with active or convalescent COVID-19.

The genes are TRBV5-1 and TRBJ2-1, with a possible D match to TRBD1 (5 bases). V was cut by 2 bases and J by 5 bases, with 8 bases left in between. Per germline, CDR1 SGHRS and CDR2 YFSETQ. This CDR3 has 13 amino acids. CDR3: CASSFTGDNEQFF. DNA of the CDR3: TGCGCCAGCAGCTTCACAGGCGACAATGAGCAGTTCTTC.

The rearrangement links TRBV28 to TRBJ1-1, with D unresolved. Trimming removed 6 bases from V and 3 bases from J, with 11 bases in between. Germline loops: CDR1 MDHEN, CDR2 SYDVKM. The CDR3 totals 13 residues. The CDR3 nucleotides are TGTGCCAGCAGCGTAACCGAGCACACTGAAGCTTTCTTT. Translation gives CASSVTEHTEAFF. The variable domain in full, with the rest retrieved from reference TRBV28 and TRBJ1-1, is DVKVTQSSRYLVKRTGEKVFLECVQDMDHENMFWYRQDPGLGLRLIYFSYDVKMKEKGDIPEGYSVSREKKERFSLILESASTNQTSMYLCASSVTEHTEAFFGQGTRLTVV.

Turning to this clone: A much larger clone is a single base away; this may be a read error. Other DNA sequences in this specimen translate into the identical CDR3. As DNA, the CDR3 is TGTGCCAGCAGCTTGGGACAGGGGACCTACAATGAGCAGTTCTTC. Translation gives CASSLGQGTYNEQFF. This sequence joins TRBV7-3 and TRBJ2-1; 10 nucleotides match TRBD1. Germline loops: CDR1 SGHTA, CDR2 FQGTGA. CDR3 length: 15 amino acids. V shed 3 bases and J 2 bases; nucleotides not matched to a gene: 1.

V and J are TRBV27 and TRBJ2-7, with a possible D match to TRBD2 (5 bases). Trimming removed 8 bases at V and 5 bases at J, with 19 bases between. The CDR3 is made up of 14 amino acids. CDR1 and CDR2 from the germline V gene are MNHEY and SMNVEV (reference sequence). CDR3 in amino acids: CASSPGSLWDEQYF. The CDR3 DNA is TGTGCCAGCTCGCCGGGATCACTCTGGGACGAGCAGTACTTC.

V and J are TRBV29-1 and TRBJ2-5; D might be TRBD1 (5 bases). The CDR3 is made up of 15 amino acids. The V end was cut by 4 bases, the J end by 1 base, with 16 bases between. The V gene's germline CDR1 is SQVTM and CDR2 ANQGSEA. In DNA form, the CDR3 reads TGCAGCGTTGGGCACCCGGACAAACTCCAAGAGACCCAGTACTTC. This sequence encodes CSVGHPDKLQETQYF.

This sequence joins TRBV7-6 and TRBJ2-3; TRBD2 matches 11 bases. V gave up 1 base and J gave up 6 bases; unmatched junction bases: 9. The CDR3 covers 17 residues. The germline V gene encodes CDR1 SGHVS and CDR2 FNYEAQ. This CDR3 reads CASSLELAGDSGDTQYF. The CDR3 nucleotides read TGTGCCAGCAGCTTAGAACTAGCGGGAGACTCAGGGGATACGCAGTATTTT.

Note on this clone: Other DNA sequences in the sample encode the same CDR3. The chain carries TRBV6-2 or TRBV6-3 and TRBJ1-2; maybe TRBD1 (5 bases). Trimming pared 5 bases from V and 8 bases from J, leaving 9 bases between. Per germline, CDR1 MNHEY and CDR2 SVGEGT. This CDR3 spans 11 amino acids. The CDR3 reads CASSTGGGYTF. The CDR3 DNA sequence: TGTGCCAGCAGTACAGGAGGGGGCTACACCTTC.

This clone was picked up one time. The chain uses TRBV7-9 and TRBJ2-1; tentatively, D is TRBD2 (6 bases). This CDR3 region has 18 residues. The V gene lost 0 bases and the J gene lost 5 bases, with 20 bases spanning the gap. CDR1 and CDR2 from the germline V gene are SEHNR and FQNEAQ (reference sequence). This CDR3 reads CASSLAWTGLRQNNEQFF. The CDR3 nucleotides read TGTGCCAGCAGCTTAGCCTGGACGGGACTTAGGCAGAACAATGAGCAGTTCTTC.

CDR3: CASSQSPLREKLFF. CDR3 in DNA: TGTGCCAGCAGCCAATCGCCGTTACGGGAAAAACTGTTTTTT. The chain joins TRBV14 to TRBJ1-4, with D unresolved. CDR1 and CDR2 from the germline V gene are SGHDN and FVKESK. Trimming took off 2 bases at V and 8 bases at J, with 12 bases between the two ends. This CDR3 has 14 amino acids.

This clone was recorded only once. V gene TRBV24-1 combines with J gene TRBJ2-3, with 8 bases identical to TRBD2. V lost 7 bases to trimming and J lost 0 bases; unmatched junction nucleotides: 5. Germline CDR1 KGHDR, CDR2 SFDVKD. This CDR3 has 15 residues. DNA of the CDR3: TGTGCCACCAGCCCGGGAGGGACTAGCACAGATACGCAGTATTTT. It yields the protein CATSPGGTSTDTQYF.

This rearrangement joins TRBV4-2 to TRBJ2-3, with 8 bases fitting TRBD2. There are 19 residues in the CDR3. The J segment lost 3 bases and the V segment lost 1 base, leaving 15 bases of the junction unmatched. In germline, CDR1 is LGHNA, CDR2 YNFKEQ. The CDR3, as DNA: TGTGCCAGCAGCCAAGTCGTGGGAGCGGGAGTGGGGGGGACAGATACGCAGTATTTT. This gives the protein CASSQVVGAGVGGTDTQYF.

This clone was observed once. V gene TRBV11-3 combines with J gene TRBJ2-5; D gene unclear. The CDR3 has 14 residues. The germline CDR1 and CDR2 sequences are SGHNT and YENEEA. Trimming cost V 5 bases and J 5 bases, with 15 bases left between them. The CDR3 bases are TGTGCCAGCAGCCCGCCTTCAGGTTGGGAGACCCAGTACTTC. Encoded protein: CASSPPSGWETQYF.

This clone was observed a single time. This chain connects TRBV28 to TRBJ1-1; D possibly corresponds to TRBD1 (5 bases). The CDR3 has 12 residues. The V end was cut by 3 bases, the J end by 8 bases, with 10 bases between. Germline V gene sequence: CDR1 MDHEN, CDR2 SYDVKM. The CDR3 spells CASSFMAGEAFF. In DNA form, the CDR3 reads TGTGCCAGCAGTTTCATGGCAGGGGAAGCTTTCTTT.

This clone was picked up one time. This sequence joins TRBV5-4 and TRBJ1-3, with D uncertain. Germline CDR1 SGHNT, CDR2 YYREEE (reference sequence). This CDR3 region has 13 residues. Between the trimmed V and J ends, which lost 4 bases and 7 bases, there was a span of 12 bases. The CDR3 protein is CASSPVGGNTIYF. The CDR3 nucleotides read TGTGCCAGCAGCCCGGTGGGAGGGAACACCATATATTTT. The full variable domain, rest sourced from reference TRBV5-4 and TRBJ1-3, is ETGVTQSPTHLIKTRGQQVTLRCSSQSGHNTVSWYQQALGQGPQFIFQYYREEENGRGNFPPRFSGLQFPNYSSELNVNALELDDSALYLCASSPVGGNTIYFGEGSWLTVV.

This sequence joins TRBV14 and TRBJ2-3; 13 bases are shared with TRBD2. CDR1 and CDR2 from the germline V gene are SGHDN and FVKESK. The ends lost 7 bases at V and 2 bases at J; junction bases unmatched: 6. The CDR3 has 16 residues. The CDR3 coding sequence is TGTGCCAGCACGGGCGGACTAGCGGGGGACACAGATACGCAGTATTTT. It codes for CASTGGLAGDTDTQYF.

As DNA, the CDR3 is TGTGCCAGCTCATCCGGACAGGGAACGGGCGTTGGGACAGATACGCAGTATTTT. Its protein product is CASSSGQGTGVGTDTQYF. The V call is TRBV18, the J call TRBJ2-3; 8 bases agree with TRBD1. Per the germline V gene, CDR1 is KGHSH and CDR2 is LQKENI. V was clipped by 5 bases and J by 3 bases; unmatched bases: 16. The CDR3 covers 18 residues.

This clone was found a few times. The V gene is TRBV19, the J gene TRBJ2-1; TRBD2 matches at 8 bases. CDR1 LNHDA and CDR2 SQIVND come from the germline V gene (reference sequence). V dropped 0 bases and J dropped 2; count of bases not matched to a gene: 12. The CDR3 loop spans 19 amino acids. The CDR3 DNA follows: TGTGCCAGTAGTATAGAAGTGGCGGGGGGCGCCAGCGCCTACAATGAGCAGTTCTTC. Translating gives CASSIEVAGGASAYNEQFF.

The chain couples TRBV11-2 to TRBJ2-3; 8 bases line up with TRBD2. The germline gives CDR1 SGHAT, CDR2 FQNNGV. Trimming took 5 bases from V and 4 from J; bases not matched to a gene: 11. This CDR3 is built from 16 residues. CDR3 sequence: CASSPQRERRADTQYF. The DNA of the CDR3 is TGTGCCAGCAGCCCCCAGCGGGAGAGGAGGGCAGATACGCAGTATTTT.

The rearrangement links TRBV30 to TRBJ2-1; possible D gene TRBD2, 5 bases. Germline V gives CDR1 GTSNPN, CDR2 SVGIG (reference sequence). Between the trimmed V and J ends, which lost 1 base and 0 bases, there was a span of 10 bases. The CDR3 sequence is 15 residues long. CDR3 sequence (DNA): TGTGCCTGGAGTGGTAGCGAGAGCTCCTACAATGAGCAGTTCTTC. This codes for CAWSGSESSYNEQFF.

The rearrangement links TRBV4-2 to TRBJ1-1; tentative D call: TRBD1 (5 bases). Looked up from germline, CDR1 is LGHNA and CDR2 is YNFKEQ. The CDR3 loop spans 14 amino acids. Between the trimmed V and J ends, which lost 0 bases and 4 bases, there was a span of 9 bases. The CDR3: CASSQEGGSTEAFF. The CDR3 nucleotides read TGTGCCAGCAGCCAAGAGGGGGGTAGCACTGAAGCTTTCTTT.

The chain recombines TRBV6-5 with TRBJ2-1; 7 nucleotides line up with TRBD2. Trimming removed 6 bases from V and 5 bases from J; junction bases left unmatched: 10. The CDR3 runs to 15 residues. CDR1 is MNHEY and CDR2 is SVGAGI in the germline V gene. In nucleotides, the CDR3 is TGTGCCAGCAGGCCCTTGGGGAGGGCCCACAATGAGCAGTTCTTC. Translated: CASRPLGRAHNEQFF.

The V and J genes are TRBV10-3 and TRBJ1-2; 8 nucleotides agree with TRBD1. The CDR3 totals 14 residues. V shed 0 bases and J 8 bases; nucleotides not matched to a gene: 5. From germline, CDR1 is ENHRY and CDR2 SYGVKD. The CDR3 DNA follows: TGTGCCATCAGTGAGTCGACAGGGGCCCAGGGCTACACCTTC. It is translated as CAISESTGAQGYTF.

The chain uses TRBV9 and TRBJ1-6, with 10 bases fitting TRBD1. J was trimmed by 12 bases and V by 3 bases; bases with no gene match: 6. Germline loops: CDR1 SGDLS, CDR2 YYNGEE. The CDR3 spans 14 residues. CDR3 sequence reads: CASSAGTGAGPLHF. The CDR3 DNA reads as TGTGCCAGCAGCGCCGGGACAGGGGCTGGACCCCTCCACTTT.

The chain carries TRBV27 and TRBJ1-1, with D possibly being TRBD1 (6 bases). The V end was cut by 5 bases, the J end by 3 bases, with 25 bases between. The CDR3 length is 18 residues. Germline CDR1 reads MNHEY; CDR2 reads SMNVEV (reference sequence). CDR3 nucleotide sequence: TGTGCCAGCAGTCCCTCGACAGGCCCGTGGCGTACGGACACTGAAGCTTTCTTT. Its protein product is CASSPSTGPWRTDTEAFF.

The genes are TRBV10-3 and TRBJ2-1, with 8 bases fitting TRBD2. The CDR3 length is 14 residues. The V segment lost 5 bases and the J segment 5 bases; nucleotides outside the gene matches: 5. The V gene's germline CDR1 is ENHRY and CDR2 SYGVKD. CDR3 DNA: TGTGCCATCAGTTTTAGCGGGACCCACAATGAGCAGTTCTTC. It encodes CAISFSGTHNEQFF.

The chain carries TRBV12-5 and TRBJ2-7, with 13 bases fitting TRBD2. Trimming cost V 6 bases and J 3 bases; bases outside gene matches: 5. The CDR3 is 15 amino acids. CDR1 is LGHNT, CDR2 FRNRAP, per germline. CDR3 bases: TGTGCTAGTGGGCGGGGGACTAGCGGGAACTACGAGCAGTACTTC. This codes for CASGRGTSGNYEQYF. The full variable domain, its missing parts supplied by reference TRBV12-5 and TRBJ2-7, is DARVTQTPRHKVTEMGQEVTMRCQPILGHNTVFWYRQTMMQGLELLAYFRNRAPLDDSGMPKDRFSAEMPDATLATLKIQPSEPRDSAVYFCASGRGTSGNYEQYFGPGTRLTVT.

The chain couples TRBV11-2 to TRBJ2-2; D possibly corresponds to TRBD1 (5 bases). Trimming removed 6 bases from V and 6 bases from J, with 14 bases in between. The CDR3 contains 14 residues. CDR1 is SGHAT, CDR2 FQNNGV, per germline. The CDR3 protein is CASSRPGKAGELFF. The CDR3 nucleotides are TGTGCCAGCAGTAGACCAGGGAAGGCCGGGGAGCTGTTTTTT.

This clone was seen once. This chain connects TRBV3-1 (or the pseudogene TRBV3-2) to TRBJ1-2; 7 positions agree with TRBD1. Germline values: CDR1 LGHDT, CDR2 YNNKEL (reference sequence). The CDR3 spans 17 residues. J gave up 4 bases and V 3 bases, and 14 bases lay outside the gene matches. CDR3 nucleotides: TGTGCCAGCAGCCATCAAGATCGGCTCAGGGGGGCCTATGGCTACACCTTC. It is translated as CASSHQDRLRGAYGYTF.

This sequence joins TRBV19 and TRBJ1-2; TRBD1 might be the D (5 bases). Trimming pared 8 bases from V and 0 bases from J, leaving 22 bases between. The CDR3 consists of 17 residues. Germline V gene data show CDR1 as LNHDA and CDR2 as SQIVND (reference sequence). CDR3 sequence reads: CASLRRFGTGANYGYTF. The CDR3 DNA reads TGTGCCAGTCTGAGGAGGTTCGGGACTGGAGCTAACTATGGCTACACCTTC.

This clone was detected only once. This chain joins TRBV4-2 and TRBJ2-3; maybe TRBD1 (5 bases). This CDR3 has 15 residues. V lost 6 bases and J lost 0, with 13 bases in between. Germline V lookup: CDR1 LGHNA, CDR2 YNFKEQ. The CDR3 region is CASRDIVSSTDTQYF. For the CDR3, the DNA is TGTGCCAGCAGGGACATCGTCTCTAGCACAGATACGCAGTATTTT.